What follows are 8 T cell receptor beta chains derived from one specimen sequenced in a study of CD8 T cells in Susac syndrome (dated by TCRdb to between 2019 and 2020). Library preparation was by the immunoSEQ multiplex PCR assay. RNA was extracted with the RNeasy kit and about 0.5 to 1 ug was reverse transcribed using random hexamers. TCRdb applied fastp at Q25 and MiXCR to the public reads, then kept only in-frame beta chains. CDR3 protein sequences are deduplicated, and each keeps its most common genes and DNA. This sample has tens of thousands of distinct CDR3 sequences in its table, and about 94% of those were observed once. The ten biggest clones cover about 0.27% of the sample. Input material: CD8+ T cells from PBMCs. The receptors come from a human donor in good health.

The CDR3 here is CASSSDLAGVGTDTQYF. In DNA, the CDR3 is TGTGCCAGCAGCTCAGACCTAGCGGGGGTCGGCACAGATACGCAGTATTTT. The V gene is TRBV11-2, the J gene TRBJ2-3, with 10 positions matching TRBD2. With 4 bases clipped from V and 1 base from J, the junction kept 8 bases outside the gene matches. CDR1 SGHAT and CDR2 FQNNGV come from the germline V gene. The CDR3 has 17 residues.

The chain links TRBV20-1 to TRBJ2-7; D is ambiguous. Between the trimmed V and J ends, which lost 1 base and 4 bases, there was a span of 11 bases. CDR1 DFQATT and CDR2 SNEGSKA come from the germline V gene (reference sequence). This CDR3 comprises 13 residues. The CDR3 DNA reads TGCAGTGCTAGAGTCATGGCAGCTTACGAGCAGTACGTC. It codes for CSARVMAAYEQYV.

The rearrangement uses TRBV7-9 and TRBJ1-4; D perhaps matches TRBD1 (6 bases). Trimming pared 5 bases from V and 0 bases from J, leaving 10 bases between. This CDR3 is 15 amino acids long. Germline V gene lookup returns CDR1 SEHNR and CDR2 FQNEAQ (reference sequence). CDR3 sequence: CASSRTVTTNEKLFF. The CDR3 DNA follows: TGTGCCAGCAGCCGGACAGTTACAACTAATGAAAAACTGTTTTTT.

This chain's CDR3 is CASSSTRDEQYF. CDR3 nucleotide sequence: TGTGCCAGCAGCTCGACTAGGGACGAGCAGTACTTC. V gene TRBV5-6 combines with J gene TRBJ2-7, with a tentative D call TRBD2 (6 bases). CDR1 and CDR2 from the germline V gene are SGHDT and YYEEEE. The CDR3 is 12 residues long. Deletions cut 3 bases from V and 5 bases from J, with 9 bases between.

The chain has TRBV20-1 and TRBJ1-1; possible D gene TRBD1, 6 bases. Germline V gives CDR1 DFQATT, CDR2 SNEGSKA (reference sequence). The CDR3 totals 15 residues. V lost 5 bases and J lost 1, with 17 bases in between. CDR3 loop: CSADSSGTWNTEAFF. The DNA of the CDR3 is TGCAGTGCTGACTCATCAGGGACATGGAACACTGAAGCTTTCTTT.

The chain has TRBV7-6 and TRBJ2-2; possibly TRBD1 for D (6 bases). Looked up from germline, CDR1 is SGHVS and CDR2 is FNYEAQ. The CDR3 contains 14 residues. V shed 3 bases and J shed 9 bases, with 14 bases lying between them. For the CDR3, the DNA is TGTGCCAGCAGCTTTGCGCCACAGGGAAGGGAGCTGTTTTTT. Amino acid sequence: CASSFAPQGRELFF.

This chain joins TRBV28 and TRBJ2-2; a possible D gene is TRBD2 (6 bases). The CDR3 spans 14 residues. Trimming stripped 7 bases from V and 0 bases from J, with 9 bases between. CDR1 and CDR2 from the germline V gene are MDHEN and SYDVKM. The CDR3 DNA is TGTGCCAGCACGACTAGGTCGAACACCGGGGAGCTGTTTTTT. This encodes CASTTRSNTGELFF.

The genes are TRBV27 and TRBJ1-1; perhaps TRBD1 as D (5 bases). The CDR3 length is 13 residues. Deletions cut 0 bases from V and 5 bases from J, with 7 bases between. Per the germline V gene, CDR1 is MNHEY and CDR2 is SMNVEV (reference sequence). The CDR3 DNA reads as TGTGCCAGCAGTTTATCCCGGACAACTGAAGCTTTCTTT. Protein product: CASSLSRTTEAFF.